This section outlines one T cell receptor beta chain sequence together with its context. Its target is not known. This entry belongs to a study of memory CD4+ T cells and cytomegalovirus serostatus. On the study more broadly: Healthy Belgian adult donors included nine or ten CMV-positive and some 24 CMV-negative people.

The sort gate was single viable CD3+CD4+CD8-CD45RO+ cells for memory CD4+ T cells. Donors' CMV status reflects serum IgG against pp150, pp28, p38, p52. Study observations and caveats: Suggested: most of the CMV-linked TCR signature lies in CD4+ memory cells.

CDR1 SEHNR and CDR2 FQNEAQ come from the germline V gene (reference sequence). The junction had 4 bases not matched to a gene; V was cut back by 8 bases and J by 4 bases. CDR3 length: 13 residues. How the authors handled the data: After removing out-of-frame reads, 2 million to 2.5 million distinct TCRbeta sequences remained. Sequencing was performed with immunoSEQ multiplex PCR; in TCRdb, only in-frame clones are kept and a portion is missing. That table furnishes V, J and clone size, whereas the DNA furnished D and trimming. The profile shows about 75,000 clones, around 82% of them singletons. The receptor was derived from an adult in good health and CMV-seropositive. Specimen: memory CD4+ T cells from blood. V is TRBV7-9 and J is TRBJ1-3, with 8 nucleotides matching TRBD1. The CDR3 loop is CASSTGVGNTIYF. DNA for the CDR3: TGTGCCAGCTCGACAGGGGTGGGAAACACCATATATTTT.